The 2 T cell receptor beta chains given below trace back to one sample, sequenced in a study of control samples from healthy donors and cancer patients. Profiling relied on immunoSEQ multiplex PCR, and the TCRdb table lists in-frame clones only, not all of them. Among 120,000 to 150,000 clones, more than 85% were seen once, and the ten largest hold under 4%. Specimen: blood. These receptors all stem from a young man in good health.

The chain has TRBV7-9 and TRBJ1-2; 8 nucleotides agree with TRBD1. Germline CDR1 and CDR2: SEHNR and FQNEAQ (reference sequence). The J segment lost 2 bases and the V segment lost 5 bases, leaving 10 bases of the junction unmatched. This CDR3 has 16 amino acids. In DNA form, the CDR3 reads TGTGCCAGCAGCGACGGGACAGGCGAATCAAACTATGGCTACACCTTC. Residues: CASSDGTGESNYGYTF.

This clone was seen only a few times. The V gene is TRBV2, the J gene TRBJ1-1; D unresolved. CDR3 length equals 15 residues. Germline-derived CDR1 and CDR2 are SNHLY and FYNNEI. V was cut by 8 bases and J by 0 bases, with 16 bases left in between. DNA for the CDR3: TGTGCCAGCGTCCGGACGGAGGCGGTGAACACTGAAGCTTTCTTT. This translates into CASVRTEAVNTEAFF.